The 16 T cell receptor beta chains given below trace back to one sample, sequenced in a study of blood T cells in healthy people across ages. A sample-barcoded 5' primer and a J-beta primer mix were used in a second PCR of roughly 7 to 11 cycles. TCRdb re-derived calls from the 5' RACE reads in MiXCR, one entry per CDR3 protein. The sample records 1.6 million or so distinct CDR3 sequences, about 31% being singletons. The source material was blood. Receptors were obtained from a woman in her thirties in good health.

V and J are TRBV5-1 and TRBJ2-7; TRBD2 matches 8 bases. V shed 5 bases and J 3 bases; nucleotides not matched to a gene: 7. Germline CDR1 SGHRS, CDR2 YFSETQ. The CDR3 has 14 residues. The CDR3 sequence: CASRGSSGSYEQYF. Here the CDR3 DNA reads TGCGCCAGCAGAGGGTCAAGCGGGAGCTACGAGCAGTACTTC.

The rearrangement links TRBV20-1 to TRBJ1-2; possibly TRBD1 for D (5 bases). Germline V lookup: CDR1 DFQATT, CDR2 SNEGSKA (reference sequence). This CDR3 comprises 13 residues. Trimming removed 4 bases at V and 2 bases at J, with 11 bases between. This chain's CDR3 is CSATGQPNYGYTF. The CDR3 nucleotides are TGCAGTGCTACTGGACAACCGAACTATGGCTACACCTTC.

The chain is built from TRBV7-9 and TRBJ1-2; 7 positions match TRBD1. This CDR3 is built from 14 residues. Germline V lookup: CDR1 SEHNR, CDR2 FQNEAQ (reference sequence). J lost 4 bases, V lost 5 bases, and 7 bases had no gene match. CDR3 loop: CASSDDRDPYGYTF. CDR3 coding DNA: TGTGCCAGCAGCGACGACAGGGATCCCTATGGCTACACCTTC.

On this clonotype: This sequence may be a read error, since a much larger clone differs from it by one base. The CDR3 sequence is CGVEGAGGEQYF. The CDR3 nucleotides are TGCGGCGTTGAAGGGGCAGGGGGCGAGCAGTACTTC. The chain links TRBV29-1 to TRBJ2-7, with TRBD1 identical over 7 bases. This CDR3 has 12 residues. Germline lookup yields CDR1 SQVTM and CDR2 ANQGSEA.

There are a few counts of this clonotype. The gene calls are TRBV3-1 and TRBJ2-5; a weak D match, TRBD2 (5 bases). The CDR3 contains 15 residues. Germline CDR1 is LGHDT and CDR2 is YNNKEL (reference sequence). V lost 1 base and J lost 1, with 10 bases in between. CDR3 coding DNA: TGTGCCAGCAGCCAAGGACGAGGGTCCCAAGAGACCCAGTACTTC. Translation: CASSQGRGSQETQYF.

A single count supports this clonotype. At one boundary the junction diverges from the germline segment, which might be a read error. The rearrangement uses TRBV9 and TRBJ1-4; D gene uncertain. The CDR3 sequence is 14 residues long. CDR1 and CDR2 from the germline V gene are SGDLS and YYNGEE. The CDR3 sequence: CACSALMGGEKLFF. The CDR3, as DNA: TGTGCCTGCAGCGCGTTGATGGGAGGCGAAAAACTGTTTTTT.

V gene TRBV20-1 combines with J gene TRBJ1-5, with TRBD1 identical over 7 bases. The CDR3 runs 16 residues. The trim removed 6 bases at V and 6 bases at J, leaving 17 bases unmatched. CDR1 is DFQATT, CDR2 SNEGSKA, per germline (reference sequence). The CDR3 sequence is CSAFITGGGDGQPQHF. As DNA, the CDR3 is TGCAGTGCCTTTATTACGGGAGGGGGCGATGGTCAGCCCCAGCATTTT.

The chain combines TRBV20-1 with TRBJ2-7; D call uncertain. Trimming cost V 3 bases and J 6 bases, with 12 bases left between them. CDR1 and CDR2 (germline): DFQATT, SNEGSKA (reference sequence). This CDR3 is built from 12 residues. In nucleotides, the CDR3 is TGCAGTGCTAGGGTAGGGAACCGCGAGCAGTACTTC. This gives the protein CSARVGNREQYF.

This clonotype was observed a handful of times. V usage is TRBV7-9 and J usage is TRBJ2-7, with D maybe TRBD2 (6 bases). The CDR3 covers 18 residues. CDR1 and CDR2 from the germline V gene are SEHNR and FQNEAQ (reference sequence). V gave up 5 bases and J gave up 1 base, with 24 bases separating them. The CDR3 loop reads CASSLIGGSESFSYEQYF. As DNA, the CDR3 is TGTGCCAGCAGCCTCATAGGAGGGTCAGAATCCTTTTCCTACGAGCAGTACTTC.

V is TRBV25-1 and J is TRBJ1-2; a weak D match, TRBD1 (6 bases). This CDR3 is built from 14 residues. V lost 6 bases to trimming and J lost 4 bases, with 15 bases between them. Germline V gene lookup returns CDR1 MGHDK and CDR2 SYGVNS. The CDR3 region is CASRDDRLGYGYTF. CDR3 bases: TGTGCCAGCAGGGACGACAGGCTGGGCTATGGCTACACCTTC.

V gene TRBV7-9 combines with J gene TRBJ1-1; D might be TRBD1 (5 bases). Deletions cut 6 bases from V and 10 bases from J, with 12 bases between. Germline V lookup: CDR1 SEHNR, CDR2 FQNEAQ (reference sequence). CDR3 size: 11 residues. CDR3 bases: TGTGCCAGCAGGAGGGGATTGGGAGCTTTCTTT. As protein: CASRRGLGAFF.

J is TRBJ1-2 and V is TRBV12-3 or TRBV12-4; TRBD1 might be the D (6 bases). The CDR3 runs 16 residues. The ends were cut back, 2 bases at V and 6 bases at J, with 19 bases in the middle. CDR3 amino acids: CASSLSTGFGGHGYTF. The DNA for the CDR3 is TGTGCCAGCAGTTTATCTACAGGGTTCGGGGGTCATGGCTACACCTTC.

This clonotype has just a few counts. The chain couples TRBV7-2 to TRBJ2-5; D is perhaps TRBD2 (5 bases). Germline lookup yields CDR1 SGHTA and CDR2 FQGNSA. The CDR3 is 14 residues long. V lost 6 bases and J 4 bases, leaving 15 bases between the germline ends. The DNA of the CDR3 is TGTGCCAGCAGACGAGGACTGTCCTTAGAGACCCAGTACTTC. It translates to CASRRGLSLETQYF.

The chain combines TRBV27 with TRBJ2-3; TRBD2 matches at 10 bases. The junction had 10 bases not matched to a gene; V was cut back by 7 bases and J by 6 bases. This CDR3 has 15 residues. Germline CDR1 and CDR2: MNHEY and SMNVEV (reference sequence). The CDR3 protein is CASKIAGGPWDTQYF. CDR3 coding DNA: TGTGCCAGCAAGATAGCGGGAGGACCTTGGGATACGCAGTATTTT.

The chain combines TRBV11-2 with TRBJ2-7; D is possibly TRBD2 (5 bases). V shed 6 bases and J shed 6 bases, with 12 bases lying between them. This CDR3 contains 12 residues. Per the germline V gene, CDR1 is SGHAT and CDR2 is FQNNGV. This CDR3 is CASSTTMGEQYF. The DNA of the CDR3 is TGTGCCAGCAGTACGACTATGGGCGAGCAGTACTTC.

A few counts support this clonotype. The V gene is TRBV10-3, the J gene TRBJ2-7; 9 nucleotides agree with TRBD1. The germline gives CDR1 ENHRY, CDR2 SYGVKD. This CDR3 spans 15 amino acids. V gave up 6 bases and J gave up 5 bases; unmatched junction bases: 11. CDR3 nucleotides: TGTGCCATCAGCGCTCCGGGACAGGGAAAGGACGAGCAGTACTTC. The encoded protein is CAISAPGQGKDEQYF.